This TCR beta chain came from a study of technical replicates of blood from a few donors. Germline values: CDR1 MNHNS, CDR2 SASEGT. V gave up 7 bases and J gave up 4 bases, with 10 bases separating them. This CDR3 has 12 residues. Sequenced by immunoSEQ multiplex PCR; TCRdb stores in-frame clones only, minus some. This table has around 60,000 clones, 80% to 95% appearing once. The chain employs TRBV6-1 and TRBJ1-1; TRBD1 might be the D (6 bases). The sequenced sample was PBMCs. This TCR was recovered from a human donor in good health. Some clones in this sample may be carry-over from other donors' samples. Here the CDR3 reads CASIIGGTEAFF. The DNA of the CDR3 is TGTGCCAGCATCATAGGGGGCACTGAAGCTTTCTTT.